This is a list of T cell receptor beta chains from one sample in a study of T cells after posttransplantation cyclophosphamide. Clones were read by immunoSEQ multiplex PCR, and TCRdb kept only the in-frame ones, dropping some. The sample contains tens of thousands of clones, none of them singletons. The sequenced sample consisted of PBMCs. Receptors originate from a woman aged 55 to 70 in good health, CMV-negative, and a related stem cell transplant donor. Both conserved end residues are part of each CDR3. Each record gives: V gene, CDR3 length, CDR3 protein.

v_call: TRBV12-3/TRBV12-4
cdr3_length: 14
cdr3_aa: CASSAGTSVGTQYF

v_call: TRBV5-6
cdr3_length: 14
cdr3_aa: CASSTRTGNQPQHF

v_call: TRBV6-4
cdr3_length: 15
cdr3_aa: CASSRSSGSTDTQYF

v_call: TRBV11-3
cdr3_length: 14
cdr3_aa: CASSQTSGYNEQFF

v_call: TRBV11-2
cdr3_length: 12
cdr3_aa: CASNPGEGEQYF

v_call: TRBV9
cdr3_length: 15
cdr3_aa: CASSVEGSSGNTIYF

v_call: TRBV4-1
cdr3_length: 15
cdr3_aa: CASSQAKRGYYGYTF

v_call: TRBV6-5
cdr3_length: 15
cdr3_aa: CASRQRGDRGYEQYF

v_call: TRBV9
cdr3_length: 16
cdr3_aa: CASSAEGTGAIYGYTF

v_call: TRBV27
cdr3_length: 14
cdr3_aa: CASSPKTGNEKLFF

v_call: TRBV5-6
cdr3_length: 14
cdr3_aa: CASSLIGGIGELFF

v_call: TRBV7-6
cdr3_length: 16
cdr3_aa: CASSLALQAVYNEQFF

v_call: TRBV19
cdr3_length: 13
cdr3_aa: CASTSDRSTEAFF

v_call: TRBV7-9
cdr3_length: 14
cdr3_aa: CASSWTGFAPEAFF

v_call: TRBV12-3/TRBV12-4
cdr3_length: 16
cdr3_aa: CASSNSYLTSFNEQFF

v_call: TRBV2
cdr3_length: 14
cdr3_aa: CASSGQGANTEAFF

v_call: TRBV5-1
cdr3_length: 14
cdr3_aa: CASSPTGGSYEQYF

v_call: TRBV4-1
cdr3_length: 14
cdr3_aa: CASSQDRANEKLFF

v_call: TRBV7-9
cdr3_length: 14
cdr3_aa: CASSSWGRTGEQYF

v_call: TRBV5-1
cdr3_length: 13
cdr3_aa: CATSSPGHDEQYF

v_call: TRBV7-2
cdr3_length: 17
cdr3_aa: CASSFIYRGRSAYEQYF

v_call: TRBV15
cdr3_length: 17
cdr3_aa: CATSRDGLAGGPGTQYF

v_call: TRBV19
cdr3_length: 13
cdr3_aa: CASRGEGNQPQHF

v_call: TRBV2
cdr3_length: 12
cdr3_aa: CAIHRESTEAFF

v_call: TRBV10-3
cdr3_length: 16
cdr3_aa: CAISAPTSGREGEQYF

v_call: TRBV7-9
cdr3_length: 14
cdr3_aa: CASSLPTGNTEAFF

v_call: TRBV28
cdr3_length: 15
cdr3_aa: CASSSNRFPNEKLFF

v_call: TRBV10-2
cdr3_length: 13
cdr3_aa: CASLQGSVTEAFF

v_call: TRBV6-1
cdr3_length: 13
cdr3_aa: CASSGQTNQPQHF

v_call: TRBV7-2
cdr3_length: 15
cdr3_aa: CASSPQASGGAGQYF

v_call: TRBV7-9
cdr3_length: 16
cdr3_aa: CASSSPEGQGAYEQYF

v_call: TRBV27
cdr3_length: 9
cdr3_aa: CASPREQYF

v_call: TRBV5-1
cdr3_length: 15
cdr3_aa: CASSLRQGSSYEQYF

v_call: TRBV4-1
cdr3_length: 17
cdr3_aa: CASSRLGLAAHTDTQYF

v_call: TRBV6-1
cdr3_length: 14
cdr3_aa: CASGLVPSYNEQFF

v_call: TRBV19
cdr3_length: 16
cdr3_aa: CASSTDRGLNTGELFF

v_call: TRBV10-2
cdr3_length: 12
cdr3_aa: CASTQGLYEQYF

v_call: TRBV18
cdr3_length: 16
cdr3_aa: CASSSPEGVNTGELFF

v_call: TRBV5-1
cdr3_length: 17
cdr3_aa: CASSFGGGAGGIYEQYF

v_call: TRBV2
cdr3_length: 14
cdr3_aa: CASSLAGGPYEQYF

v_call: TRBV28
cdr3_length: 14
cdr3_aa: CASRTGHSGNTIYF

v_call: TRBV29-1
cdr3_length: 12
cdr3_aa: CSVRYRGAEAFF

v_call: TRBV28
cdr3_length: 13
cdr3_aa: CASSLAGGDEQYF

v_call: TRBV5-1
cdr3_length: 15
cdr3_aa: CASSLAGQSSYEQYF

v_call: TRBV6-5
cdr3_length: 14
cdr3_aa: CASSRSGNSYEQYF

v_call: TRBV9
cdr3_length: 17
cdr3_aa: CASSVGSSGGLQETQYF

v_call: TRBV7-2
cdr3_length: 13
cdr3_aa: CASSLVVGGGYTF

v_call: TRBV4-2
cdr3_length: 18
cdr3_aa: CASSQDLLQGKAKNIQYF

v_call: TRBV18
cdr3_length: 16
cdr3_aa: CASSPAQGAQDTEAFF

v_call: TRBV19
cdr3_length: 13
cdr3_aa: CATSRQGKGELFF